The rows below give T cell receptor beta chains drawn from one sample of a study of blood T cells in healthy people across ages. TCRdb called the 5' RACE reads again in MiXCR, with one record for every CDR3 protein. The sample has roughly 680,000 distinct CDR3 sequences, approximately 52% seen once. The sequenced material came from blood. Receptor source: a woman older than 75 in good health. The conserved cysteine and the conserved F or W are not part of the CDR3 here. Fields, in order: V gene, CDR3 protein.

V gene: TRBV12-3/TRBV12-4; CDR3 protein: ASSLGQGRYNEQF
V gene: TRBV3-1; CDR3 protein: ASSHPLSYEQY
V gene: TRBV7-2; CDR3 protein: ASSLVRSSEQY
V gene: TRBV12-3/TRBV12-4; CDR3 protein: ASSWSGYEQY
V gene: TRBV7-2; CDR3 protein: ASSSLVVDLNTQY
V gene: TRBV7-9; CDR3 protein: ASSLAVMGLAGNNEQF
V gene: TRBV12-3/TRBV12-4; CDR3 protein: ASSSFGDYGYT
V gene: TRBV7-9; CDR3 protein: ASGPRTNEQF
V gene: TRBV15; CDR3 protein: ATRTGGKADTQY
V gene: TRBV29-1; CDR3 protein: SVGRGPNTGELF
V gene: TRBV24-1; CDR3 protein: ATSDPRWDTQY
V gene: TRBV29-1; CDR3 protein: SVAHGGSGYT
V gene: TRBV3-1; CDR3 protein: ASSQEPRGRTVEQY
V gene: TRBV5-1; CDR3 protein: ASSSWSADTQY
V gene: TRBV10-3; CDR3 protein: ASGQGANYGYT
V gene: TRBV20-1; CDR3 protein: SARLRPAGELF
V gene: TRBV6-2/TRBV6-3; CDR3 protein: ASSQRPGHEQF
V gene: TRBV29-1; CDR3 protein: SVLATGANVLT
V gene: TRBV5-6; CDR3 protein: ASSLWAGDGQETQY
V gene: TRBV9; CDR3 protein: ASSVRTSGPQEQF
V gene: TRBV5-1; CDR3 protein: ASSLAGQGGYT
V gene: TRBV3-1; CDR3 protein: ASSQGLGLEPGQETQY
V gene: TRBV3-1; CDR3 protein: ASSFISGNRNEQF
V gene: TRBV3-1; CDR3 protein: ASSKQQGRGTEAF
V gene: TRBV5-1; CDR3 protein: ASSLGTLSSYNEQF
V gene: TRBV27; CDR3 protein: ASKQGAGLSEKLF
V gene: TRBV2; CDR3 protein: ASSTESKNYGYT
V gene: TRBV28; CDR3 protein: ATGPNTEAF
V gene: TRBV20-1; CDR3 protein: SARVQRTGTNSPLH
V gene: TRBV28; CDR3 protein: ASSKEWGYT
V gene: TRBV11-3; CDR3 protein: ASSSQQGSYNEQF
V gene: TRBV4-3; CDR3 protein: ASSQDLGQGFNYGYT
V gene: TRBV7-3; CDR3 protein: ASSLFQGAASYGYT
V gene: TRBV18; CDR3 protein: ASSPMQGWNTEAF
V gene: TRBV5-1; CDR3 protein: ASSLDAENYGYT